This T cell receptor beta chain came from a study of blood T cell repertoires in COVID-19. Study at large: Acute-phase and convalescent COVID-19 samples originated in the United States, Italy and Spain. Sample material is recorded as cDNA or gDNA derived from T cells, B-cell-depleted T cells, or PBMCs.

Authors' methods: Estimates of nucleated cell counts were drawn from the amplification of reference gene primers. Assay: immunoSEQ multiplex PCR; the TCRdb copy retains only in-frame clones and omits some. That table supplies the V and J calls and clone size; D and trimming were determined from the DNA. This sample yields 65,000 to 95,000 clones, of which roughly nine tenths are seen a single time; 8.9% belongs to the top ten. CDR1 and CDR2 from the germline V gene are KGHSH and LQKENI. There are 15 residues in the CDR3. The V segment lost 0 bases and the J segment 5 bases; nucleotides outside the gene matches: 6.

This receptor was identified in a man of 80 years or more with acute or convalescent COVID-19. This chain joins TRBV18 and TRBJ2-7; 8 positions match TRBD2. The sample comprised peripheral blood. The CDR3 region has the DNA TGTGCCAGCTCACCACCGAACGGGGGGGGAGACGAGCAGTACTTC. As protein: CASSPPNGGGDEQYF.